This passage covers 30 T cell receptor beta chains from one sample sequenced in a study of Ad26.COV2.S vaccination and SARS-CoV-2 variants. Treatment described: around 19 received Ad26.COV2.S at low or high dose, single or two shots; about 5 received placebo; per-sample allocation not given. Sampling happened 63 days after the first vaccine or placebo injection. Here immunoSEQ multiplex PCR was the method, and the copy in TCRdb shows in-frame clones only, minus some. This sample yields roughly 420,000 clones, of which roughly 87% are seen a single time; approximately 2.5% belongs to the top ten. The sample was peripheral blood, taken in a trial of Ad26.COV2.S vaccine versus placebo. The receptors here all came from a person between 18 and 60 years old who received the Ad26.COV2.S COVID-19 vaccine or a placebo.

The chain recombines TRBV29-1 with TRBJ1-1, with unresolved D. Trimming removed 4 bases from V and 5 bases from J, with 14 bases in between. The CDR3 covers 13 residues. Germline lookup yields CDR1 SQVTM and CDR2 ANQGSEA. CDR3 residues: CSVGGWDITEAFF. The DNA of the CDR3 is TGCAGCGTTGGTGGCTGGGATATTACTGAAGCTTTCTTT. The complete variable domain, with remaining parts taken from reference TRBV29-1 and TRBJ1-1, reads SAVISQKPSRDICQRGTSLTIQCQVDSQVTMMFWYRQQPGQSLTLIATANQGSEATYESGFVIDKFPISRPNLTFSTLTVSNMSPEDSSIYLCSVGGWDITEAFFGQGTRLTVV.

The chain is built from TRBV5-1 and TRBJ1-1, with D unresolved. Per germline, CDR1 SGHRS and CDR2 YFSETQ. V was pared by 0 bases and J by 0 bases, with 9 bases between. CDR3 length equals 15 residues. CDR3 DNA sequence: TGCGCCAGCAGCTTGGATGGCACCCTGAACACTGAAGCTTTCTTT. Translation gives CASSLDGTLNTEAFF.

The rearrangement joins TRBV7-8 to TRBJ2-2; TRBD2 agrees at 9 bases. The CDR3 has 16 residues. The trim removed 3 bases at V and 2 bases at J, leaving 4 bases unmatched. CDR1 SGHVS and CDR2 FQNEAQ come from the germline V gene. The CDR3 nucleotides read TGTGCCAGCAGCTTGGGGCTAGCGGGAAACACCGGGGAGCTGTTTTTT. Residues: CASSLGLAGNTGELFF. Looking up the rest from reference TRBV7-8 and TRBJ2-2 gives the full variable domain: GAGVSQSPRYKVAKRGQDVALRCDPISGHVSLFWYQQALGQGPEFLTYFQNEAQLDKSGLPSDRFFAERPEGSVSTLKIQRTQQEDSAVYLCASSLGLAGNTGELFFGEGSRLTVL.

In DNA, the CDR3 is TGCGCCAGCAGCTACCCGGCAGGGGAAGCAGATACGCAGTATTTT. Translated: CASSYPAGEADTQYF. The V and J genes are TRBV5-1 and TRBJ2-3; weak D call: TRBD1 (6 bases). This CDR3 spans 15 amino acids. V dropped 3 bases and J dropped 4 bases, with 15 bases sitting between them. CDR1 and CDR2 from the germline V gene are SGHRS and YFSETQ.

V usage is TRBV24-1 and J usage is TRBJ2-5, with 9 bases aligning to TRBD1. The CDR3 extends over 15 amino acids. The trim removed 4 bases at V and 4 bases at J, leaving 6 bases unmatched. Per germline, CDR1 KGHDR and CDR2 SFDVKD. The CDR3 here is CATSEFTGGAETQYF. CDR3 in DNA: TGTGCCACCAGTGAATTCACAGGGGGCGCAGAGACCCAGTACTTC.

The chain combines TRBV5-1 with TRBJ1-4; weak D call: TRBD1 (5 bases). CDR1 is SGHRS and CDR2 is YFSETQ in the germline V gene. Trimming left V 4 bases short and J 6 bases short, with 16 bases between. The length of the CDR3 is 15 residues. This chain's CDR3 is CASSVAFRVDEKLFF. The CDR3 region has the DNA TGCGCCAGCAGCGTAGCATTCAGGGTGGATGAAAAACTGTTTTTT.

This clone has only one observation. The DNA for the CDR3 is TGTGCCAGCAGCTTAGTAGCGGGGTCGAACACCGGGGAGCTGTTTTTT. Protein product: CASSLVAGSNTGELFF. The chain recombines TRBV7-2 with TRBJ2-2, with TRBD2 matching over 8 bases. The CDR3 has 16 amino acids. Germline CDR1 is SGHTA and CDR2 is FQGNSA. Trimming took 1 base from V and 0 from J; bases not matched to a gene: 1.

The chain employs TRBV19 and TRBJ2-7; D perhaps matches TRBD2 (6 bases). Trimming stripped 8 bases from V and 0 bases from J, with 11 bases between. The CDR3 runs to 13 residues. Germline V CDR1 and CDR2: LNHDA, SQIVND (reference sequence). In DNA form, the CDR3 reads TGTGCCAGTCGGGGGACCAGCTCCTACGAGCAGTACGTC. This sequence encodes CASRGTSSYEQYV.

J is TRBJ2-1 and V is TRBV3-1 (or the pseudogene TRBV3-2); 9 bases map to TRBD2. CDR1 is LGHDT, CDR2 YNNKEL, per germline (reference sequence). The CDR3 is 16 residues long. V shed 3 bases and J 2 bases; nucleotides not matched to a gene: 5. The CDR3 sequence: CASSQSGGKTYNEQFF. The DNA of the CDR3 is TGTGCCAGCAGCCAGAGCGGGGGGAAAACCTACAATGAGCAGTTCTTC.

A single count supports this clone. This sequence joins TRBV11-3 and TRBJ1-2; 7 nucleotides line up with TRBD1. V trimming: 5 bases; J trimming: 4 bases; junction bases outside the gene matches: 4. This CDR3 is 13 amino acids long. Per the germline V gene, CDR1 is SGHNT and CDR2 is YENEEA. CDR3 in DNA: TGTGCCAGCAGCCCCCGGGACAGCTATGGCTACACCTTC. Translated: CASSPRDSYGYTF.

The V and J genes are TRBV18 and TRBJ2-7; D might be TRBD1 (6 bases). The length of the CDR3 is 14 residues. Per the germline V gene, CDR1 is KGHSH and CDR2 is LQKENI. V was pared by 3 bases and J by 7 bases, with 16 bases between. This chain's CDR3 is CASSPGTSVLEQYF. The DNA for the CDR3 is TGTGCCAGCTCACCCGGGACATCGGTTCTGGAGCAGTACTTC.

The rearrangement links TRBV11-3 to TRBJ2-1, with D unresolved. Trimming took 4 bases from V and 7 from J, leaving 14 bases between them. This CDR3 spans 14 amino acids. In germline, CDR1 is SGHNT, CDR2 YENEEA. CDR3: CASSSVTGKNEQFF. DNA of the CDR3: TGTGCCAGCAGCTCAGTGACTGGAAAAAATGAGCAGTTCTTC. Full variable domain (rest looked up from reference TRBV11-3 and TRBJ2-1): EAGVVQSPRYKIIEKKQPVAFWCNPISGHNTLYWYLQNLGQGPELLIRYENEEAVDDSQLPKDRFSAERLKGVDSTLKIQPAELGDSAVYLCASSSVTGKNEQFFGPGTRLTVL.

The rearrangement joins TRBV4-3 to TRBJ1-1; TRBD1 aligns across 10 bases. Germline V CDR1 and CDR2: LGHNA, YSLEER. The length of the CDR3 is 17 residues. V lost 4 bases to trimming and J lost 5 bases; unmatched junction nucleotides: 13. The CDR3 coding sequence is TGCGCCAGCAGCCCGGACGCCGGGACAGGGGCTGAAACTGAAGCTTTCTTT. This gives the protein CASSPDAGTGAETEAFF.

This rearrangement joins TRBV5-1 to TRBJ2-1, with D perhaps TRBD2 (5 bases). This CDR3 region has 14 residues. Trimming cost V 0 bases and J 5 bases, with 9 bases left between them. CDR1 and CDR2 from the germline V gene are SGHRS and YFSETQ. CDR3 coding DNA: TGCGCCAGCAGCTTGGCCGAGGGCCACAATGAGCAGTTCTTC. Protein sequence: CASSLAEGHNEQFF.

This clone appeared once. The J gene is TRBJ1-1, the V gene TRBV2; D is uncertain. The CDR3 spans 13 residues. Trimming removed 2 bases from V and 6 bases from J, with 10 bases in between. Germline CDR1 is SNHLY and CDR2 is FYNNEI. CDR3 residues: CASSEYPGAEAFF. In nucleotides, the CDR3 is TGTGCCAGCAGTGAATATCCGGGCGCTGAAGCTTTCTTT.

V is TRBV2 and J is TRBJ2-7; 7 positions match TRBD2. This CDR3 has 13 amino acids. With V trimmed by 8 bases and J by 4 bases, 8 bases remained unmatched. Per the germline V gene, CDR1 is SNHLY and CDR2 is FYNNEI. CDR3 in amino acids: CASAISGLYEQYV. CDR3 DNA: TGTGCCAGCGCGATCTCGGGACTATACGAGCAGTACGTC.

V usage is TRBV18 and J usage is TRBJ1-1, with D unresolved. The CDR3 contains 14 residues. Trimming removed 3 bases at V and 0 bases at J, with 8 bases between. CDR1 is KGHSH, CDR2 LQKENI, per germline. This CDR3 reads CASSPLLLNTEAFF. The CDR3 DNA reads TGTGCCAGCTCACCCCTCCTTTTGAACACTGAAGCTTTCTTT.

This chain's CDR3 is CASSLGGGGSSTDTQYF. The CDR3 DNA is TGTGCCAGCAGCCTGGGAGGGGGCGGCTCAAGCACAGATACGCAGTATTTT. This chain joins TRBV5-6 and TRBJ2-3; D might be TRBD1 or TRBD2, each matching 7 bases. From germline, CDR1 is SGHDT and CDR2 YYEEEE. V lost 4 bases and J lost 0, with 18 bases in between. The CDR3 loop spans 17 amino acids.

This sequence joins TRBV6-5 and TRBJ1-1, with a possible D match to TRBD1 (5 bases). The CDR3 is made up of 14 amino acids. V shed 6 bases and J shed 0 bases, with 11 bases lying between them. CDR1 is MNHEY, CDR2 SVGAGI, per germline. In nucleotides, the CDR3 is TGTGCCAGCAGACGGGGCGTCATGAACACTGAAGCTTTCTTT. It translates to CASRRGVMNTEAFF.

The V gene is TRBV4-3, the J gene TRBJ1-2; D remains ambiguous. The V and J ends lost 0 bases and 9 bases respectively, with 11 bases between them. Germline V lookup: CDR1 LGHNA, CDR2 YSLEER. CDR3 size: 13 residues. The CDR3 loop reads CASSQEGYRSYTF. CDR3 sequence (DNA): TGCGCCAGCAGCCAAGAGGGGTATAGGAGCTACACCTTC.

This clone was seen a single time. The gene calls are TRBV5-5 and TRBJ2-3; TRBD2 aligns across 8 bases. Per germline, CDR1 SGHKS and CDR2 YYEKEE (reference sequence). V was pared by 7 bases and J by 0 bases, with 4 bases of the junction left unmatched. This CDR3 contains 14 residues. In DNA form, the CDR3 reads TGTGCCAGCCGACTAGCGTTAAGCACAGATACGCAGTATTTT. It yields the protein CASRLALSTDTQYF.

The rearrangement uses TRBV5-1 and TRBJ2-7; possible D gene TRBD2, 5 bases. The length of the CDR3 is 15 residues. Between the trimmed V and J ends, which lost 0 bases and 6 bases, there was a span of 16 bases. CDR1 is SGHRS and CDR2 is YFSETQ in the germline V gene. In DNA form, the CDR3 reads TGCGCCAGCAGCTTGGCGTCCCGGGGTGTGGGCGAGCAGTACTTC. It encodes CASSLASRGVGEQYF.

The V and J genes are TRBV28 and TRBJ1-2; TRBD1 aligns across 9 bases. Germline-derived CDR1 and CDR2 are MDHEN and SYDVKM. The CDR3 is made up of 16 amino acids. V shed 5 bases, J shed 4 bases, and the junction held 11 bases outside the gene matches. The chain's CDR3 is CASSPGQGFLLYGYTF. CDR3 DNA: TGTGCCAGCAGTCCGGGACAGGGATTCCTACTCTATGGCTACACCTTC.

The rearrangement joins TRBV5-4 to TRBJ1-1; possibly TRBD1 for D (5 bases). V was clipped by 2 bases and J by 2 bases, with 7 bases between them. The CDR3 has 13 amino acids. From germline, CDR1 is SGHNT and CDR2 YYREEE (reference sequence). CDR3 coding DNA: TGTGCCAGCAGCTTCGACAGCAACACTGAAGCTTTCTTT. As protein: CASSFDSNTEAFF.

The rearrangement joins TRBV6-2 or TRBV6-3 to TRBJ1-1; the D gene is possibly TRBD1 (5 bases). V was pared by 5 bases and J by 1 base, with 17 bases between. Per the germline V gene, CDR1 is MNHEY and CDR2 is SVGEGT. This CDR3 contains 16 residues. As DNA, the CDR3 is TGTGCCAGCAGTACCCAGAGGGGAGGACCGAACACTGAAGCTTTCTTT. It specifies CASSTQRGGPNTEAFF.

Written as DNA, the CDR3 is TGCGCCAGCAGCCAAGCAAGGCGAGGGCTGTACGAGCAGTTCTTC. Residues: CASSQARRGLYEQFF. The chain uses TRBV4-3 and TRBJ2-1, with a weak D call TRBD2 (5 bases). V lost 1 base, J lost 10 bases, and 17 bases lay in between. The CDR3 loop spans 15 amino acids. The V gene's germline CDR1 is LGHNA and CDR2 YSLEER.

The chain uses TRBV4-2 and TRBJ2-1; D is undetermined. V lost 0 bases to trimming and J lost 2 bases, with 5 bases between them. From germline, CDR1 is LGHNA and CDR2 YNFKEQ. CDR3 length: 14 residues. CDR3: CASSQERTYNEQFF. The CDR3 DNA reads TGTGCCAGCAGCCAAGAGCGGACCTACAATGAGCAGTTCTTC.

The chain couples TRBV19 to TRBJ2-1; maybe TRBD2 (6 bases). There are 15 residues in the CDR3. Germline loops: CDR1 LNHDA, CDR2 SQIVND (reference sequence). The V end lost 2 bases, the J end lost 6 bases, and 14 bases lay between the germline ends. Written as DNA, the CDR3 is TGTGCCAGTAGTATAAGTTGGCTAGCGTTCAATGAGCAGTTCTTC. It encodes CASSISWLAFNEQFF.

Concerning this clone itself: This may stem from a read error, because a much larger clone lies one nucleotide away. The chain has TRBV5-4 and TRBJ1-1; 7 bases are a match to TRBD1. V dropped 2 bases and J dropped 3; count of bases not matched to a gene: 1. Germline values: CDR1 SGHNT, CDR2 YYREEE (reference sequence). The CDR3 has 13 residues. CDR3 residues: CASSLTGDTEAFF. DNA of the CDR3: TGTGCCAGCAGCTTAACAGGGGACACTGAAGCTTTCTTT.

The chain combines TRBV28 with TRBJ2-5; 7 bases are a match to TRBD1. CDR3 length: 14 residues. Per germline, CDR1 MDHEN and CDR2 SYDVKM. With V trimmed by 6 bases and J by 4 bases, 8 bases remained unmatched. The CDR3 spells CASRTTYRGETQYF. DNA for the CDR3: TGTGCCAGCAGGACGACCTACAGGGGAGAGACCCAGTACTTC.